These T cell receptor beta chains were read from a single sample in a study of shared clonotypes between healthy human individuals. Measured with immunoSEQ multiplex PCR; TCRdb has only the in-frame clones, and not every one. The repertoire holds fewer than 650,000 clones, with roughly 79% as singletons. Sequencing was done on a sample of PBMCs. The source of these receptors is a woman aged 40 to 55 in good health. Some clones in this sample may be carry-over from other donors' samples. Both conserved end residues are part of each CDR3. The order of the fields is J gene, clone size, CDR3 length, V gene, D gene, CDR3 protein, CDR3 DNA. D genes are given only for firm matches. Clone size is not always given. Where it is, it says once, few, many or a class for expanded clones.

j_call: TRBJ2-2
clone_size: -
cdr3_length: 12
v_call: TRBV18
d_call: TRBD2
cdr3_aa: CASSPSQREVFF
cdr3_nt: TGTGCCAGCTCACCAAGTCAACGGGAGGTGTTTTTT

j_call: TRBJ2-5
clone_size: -
cdr3_length: 14
v_call: TRBV19
d_call: TRBD2
cdr3_aa: CASGLAGDQETQYF
cdr3_nt: TGTGCCAGCGGATTAGCGGGAGACCAAGAGACCCAGTACTTC

j_call: TRBJ2-3
clone_size: many
cdr3_length: 16
v_call: TRBV6-4
d_call: -
cdr3_aa: CASSDSTGSGTDTQYF
cdr3_nt: TGTGCCAGCAGTGACTCAACAGGGAGTGGAACAGATACGCAGTATTTT

j_call: TRBJ1-6
clone_size: -
cdr3_length: 15
v_call: TRBV5-4
d_call: -
cdr3_aa: CASSLALGQNSPLHF
cdr3_nt: TGTGCCAGCAGCTTGGCCCTTGGACAGAATTCACCCCTCCACTTT

j_call: TRBJ1-3
clone_size: -
cdr3_length: 15
v_call: TRBV9
d_call: -
cdr3_aa: CASSLGGTSGNTIYF
cdr3_nt: TGTGCCAGCAGCCTCGGAGGGACCTCTGGAAACACCATATATTTT

j_call: TRBJ1-1
clone_size: -
cdr3_length: 14
v_call: TRBV18
d_call: -
cdr3_aa: CASSPLGVNTEAFF
cdr3_nt: TGTGCCAGCTCACCTCTAGGGGTGAACACTGAAGCTTTCTTT

j_call: TRBJ2-3
clone_size: few
cdr3_length: 15
v_call: TRBV7-9
d_call: TRBD1
cdr3_aa: CASSPGQGGTDTQYF
cdr3_nt: TGTGCCAGCAGCCCAGGACAGGGCGGCACAGATACGCAGTATTTT

j_call: TRBJ1-5
clone_size: -
cdr3_length: 18
v_call: TRBV14
d_call: -
cdr3_aa: CASSHPGQTLMGNQPQHF
cdr3_nt: TGTGCCAGCAGCCATCCTGGACAGACTCTGATGGGCAATCAGCCCCAGCATTTT

j_call: TRBJ1-1
clone_size: few
cdr3_length: 15
v_call: TRBV2
d_call: TRBD1
cdr3_aa: CASSSSGTVFTEAFF
cdr3_nt: TGTGCCAGCAGTTCTTCTGGGACAGTTTTCACTGAAGCTTTCTTT

j_call: TRBJ2-3
clone_size: many
cdr3_length: 12
v_call: TRBV30
d_call: -
cdr3_aa: CAWSLETDTQYF
cdr3_nt: TGTGCCTGGAGTCTGGAGACAGATACGCAGTATTTT

j_call: TRBJ1-5
clone_size: few
cdr3_length: 14
v_call: TRBV2
d_call: -
cdr3_aa: CASREDSSNQPQHF
cdr3_nt: TGTGCCAGCAGAGAGGACAGTTCTAATCAGCCCCAGCATTTT

j_call: TRBJ2-1
clone_size: -
cdr3_length: 13
v_call: TRBV11-3
d_call: TRBD2
cdr3_aa: CASSLGLAGEQFF
cdr3_nt: TGTGCCAGCAGCCTGGGACTAGCGGGAGAGCAGTTCTTC

j_call: TRBJ2-2
clone_size: -
cdr3_length: 13
v_call: TRBV6-5
d_call: -
cdr3_aa: CASRRANTGELFF
cdr3_nt: TGTGCCAGCCGGAGGGCGAACACCGGGGAGCTGTTTTTT

j_call: TRBJ2-7
clone_size: -
cdr3_length: 14
v_call: TRBV2
d_call: -
cdr3_aa: CASRDPGASYEQYF
cdr3_nt: TGTGCCAGCAGAGATCCGGGGGCCTCCTACGAGCAGTACTTC

j_call: TRBJ1-5
clone_size: -
cdr3_length: 15
v_call: TRBV7-8
d_call: -
cdr3_aa: CASSDRVPVRQPQHF
cdr3_nt: TGTGCCAGCAGCGACCGGGTCCCCGTAAGACAGCCCCAGCATTTT

j_call: TRBJ2-7
clone_size: -
cdr3_length: 14
v_call: TRBV2
d_call: -
cdr3_aa: CASSVGKTGYEQYF
cdr3_nt: TGTGCCAGCAGTGTAGGCAAAACCGGGTACGAGCAGTACTTC

j_call: TRBJ2-3
clone_size: -
cdr3_length: 12
v_call: TRBV29-1
d_call: -
cdr3_aa: CSVEDVTDTQYF
cdr3_nt: TGCAGCGTTGAAGATGTCACAGATACGCAGTATTTT

j_call: TRBJ2-1
clone_size: -
cdr3_length: 12
v_call: TRBV29-1
d_call: TRBD2
cdr3_aa: CSVGRERNEQFF
cdr3_nt: TGCAGCGTTGGGCGGGAGAGAAATGAGCAGTTCTTC

j_call: TRBJ2-7
clone_size: -
cdr3_length: 15
v_call: TRBV4-3
d_call: -
cdr3_aa: CASSQDSRNSYEQYF
cdr3_nt: TGCGCCAGCAGCCAAGATTCACGGAACTCCTACGAGCAGTACTTC

j_call: TRBJ1-4
clone_size: -
cdr3_length: 14
v_call: TRBV7-9
d_call: -
cdr3_aa: CASSRREANEKLFF
cdr3_nt: TGTGCCAGCAGCCGAAGGGAGGCTAATGAAAAACTGTTTTTT